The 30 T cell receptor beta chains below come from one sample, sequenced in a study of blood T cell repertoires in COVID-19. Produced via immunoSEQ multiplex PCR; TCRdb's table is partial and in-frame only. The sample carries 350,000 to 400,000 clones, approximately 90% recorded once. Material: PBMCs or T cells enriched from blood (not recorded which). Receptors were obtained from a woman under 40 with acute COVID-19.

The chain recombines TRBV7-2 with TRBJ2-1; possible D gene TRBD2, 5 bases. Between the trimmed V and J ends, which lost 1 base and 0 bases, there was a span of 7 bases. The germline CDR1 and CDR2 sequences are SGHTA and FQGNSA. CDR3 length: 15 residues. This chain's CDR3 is CASSLDRGSYNEQFF. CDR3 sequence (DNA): TGTGCCAGCAGCTTAGATCGGGGCTCCTACAATGAGCAGTTCTTC.

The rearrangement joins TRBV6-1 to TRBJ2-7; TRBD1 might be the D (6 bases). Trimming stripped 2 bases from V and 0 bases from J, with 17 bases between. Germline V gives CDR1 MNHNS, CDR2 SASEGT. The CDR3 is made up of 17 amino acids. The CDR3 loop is CASSEWGRGKGSYEQYF. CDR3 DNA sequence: TGTGCCAGCAGTGAATGGGGCAGGGGAAAGGGCTCCTACGAGCAGTACTTC.

The CDR3 reads CASSEIGGRRPQHF. The CDR3 DNA reads as TGTGCCAGCAGTGAGATAGGGGGCAGGCGGCCCCAGCATTTT. This chain links TRBV6-1 with TRBJ1-5, with 7 positions matching TRBD1. With 3 bases clipped from V and 9 bases from J, the junction kept 8 bases outside the gene matches. The CDR3 consists of 14 residues. Germline CDR1 and CDR2: MNHNS and SASEGT.

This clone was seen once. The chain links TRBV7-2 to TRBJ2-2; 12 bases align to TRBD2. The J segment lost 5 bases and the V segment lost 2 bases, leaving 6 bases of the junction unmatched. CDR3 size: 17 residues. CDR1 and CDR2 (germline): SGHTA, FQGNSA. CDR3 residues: CASSLWTSGKITGELFF. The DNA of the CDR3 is TGTGCCAGCAGCTTATGGACTAGCGGGAAAATAACCGGGGAGCTGTTTTTT. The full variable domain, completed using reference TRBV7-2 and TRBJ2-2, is GAGVSQSPSNKVTEKGKDVELRCDPISGHTALYWYRQSLGQGLEFLIYFQGNSAPDKSGLPSDRFSAERTGGSVSTLTIQRTQQEDSAVYLCASSLWTSGKITGELFFGEGSRLTVL.

The chain's CDR3 is CATSDIAGTSYNEQFF. CDR3 nucleotides: TGTGCCACCAGTGACATAGCGGGGACCAGCTACAATGAGCAGTTCTTC. The chain combines TRBV24-1 with TRBJ2-1, with 8 nucleotides matching TRBD2. This CDR3 is 16 amino acids long. Germline V lookup: CDR1 KGHDR, CDR2 SFDVKD. The junction had 7 bases not matched to a gene; V was cut back by 4 bases and J by 3 bases.

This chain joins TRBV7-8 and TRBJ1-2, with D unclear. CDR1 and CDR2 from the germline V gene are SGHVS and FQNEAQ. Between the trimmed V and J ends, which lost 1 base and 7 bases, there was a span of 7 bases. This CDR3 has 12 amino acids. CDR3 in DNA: TGTGCCAGCAGCTTAGAGGGAGGTGGCTACACCTTC. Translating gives CASSLEGGGYTF.

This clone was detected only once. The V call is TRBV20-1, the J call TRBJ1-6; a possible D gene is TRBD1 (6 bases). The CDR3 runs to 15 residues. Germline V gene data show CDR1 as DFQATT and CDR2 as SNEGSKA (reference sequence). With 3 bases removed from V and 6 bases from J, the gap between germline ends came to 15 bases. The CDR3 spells CSASQAQGANSPLHF. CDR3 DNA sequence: TGCAGTGCTAGTCAGGCACAGGGCGCTAATTCACCCCTCCACTTT.

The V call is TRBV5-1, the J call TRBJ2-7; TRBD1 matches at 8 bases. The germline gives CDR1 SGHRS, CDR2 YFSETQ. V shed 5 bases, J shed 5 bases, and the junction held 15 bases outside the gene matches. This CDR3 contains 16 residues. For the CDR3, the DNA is TGCGCCAGCAGATCGACTCCTCAGGGGGCTTCCCACGAGCAGTACTTC. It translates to CASRSTPQGASHEQYF.

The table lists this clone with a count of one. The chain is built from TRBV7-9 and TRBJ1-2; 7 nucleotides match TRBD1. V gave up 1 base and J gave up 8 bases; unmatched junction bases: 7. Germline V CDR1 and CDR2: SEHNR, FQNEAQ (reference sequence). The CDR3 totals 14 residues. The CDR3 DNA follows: TGTGCCAGCAGCTTAGGGGACAGCCTCGGGGGCTACACCTTC. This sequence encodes CASSLGDSLGGYTF.

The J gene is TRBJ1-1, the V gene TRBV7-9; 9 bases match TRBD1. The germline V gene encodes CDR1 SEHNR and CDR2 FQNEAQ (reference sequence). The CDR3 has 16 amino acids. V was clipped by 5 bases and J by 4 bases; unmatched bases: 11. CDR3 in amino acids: CASSKDRGGFFTEAFF. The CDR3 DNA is TGTGCCAGCAGCAAGGACAGGGGAGGTTTTTTCACTGAAGCTTTCTTT.

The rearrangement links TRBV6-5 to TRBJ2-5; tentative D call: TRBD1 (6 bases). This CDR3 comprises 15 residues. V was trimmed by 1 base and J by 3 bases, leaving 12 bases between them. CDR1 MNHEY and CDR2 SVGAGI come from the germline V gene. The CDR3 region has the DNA TGTGCCAGCAGTTACTTTCGGCCAGGGGAAGAGACCCAGTACTTC. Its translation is CASSYFRPGEETQYF.

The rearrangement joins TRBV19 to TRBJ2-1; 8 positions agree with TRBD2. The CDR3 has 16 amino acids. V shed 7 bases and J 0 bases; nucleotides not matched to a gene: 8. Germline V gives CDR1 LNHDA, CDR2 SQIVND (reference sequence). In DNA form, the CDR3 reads TGTGCCAGTACTAAAAGCGGGGGCTTCTCCTACAATGAGCAGTTCTTC. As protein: CASTKSGGFSYNEQFF.

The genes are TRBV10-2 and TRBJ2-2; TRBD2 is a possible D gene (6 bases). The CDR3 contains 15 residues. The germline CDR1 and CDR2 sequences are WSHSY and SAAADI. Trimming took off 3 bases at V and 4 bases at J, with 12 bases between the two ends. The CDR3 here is CASSDSGESTGELFF. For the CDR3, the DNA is TGCGCCAGCAGTGACTCGGGGGAGAGCACCGGGGAGCTGTTTTTT.

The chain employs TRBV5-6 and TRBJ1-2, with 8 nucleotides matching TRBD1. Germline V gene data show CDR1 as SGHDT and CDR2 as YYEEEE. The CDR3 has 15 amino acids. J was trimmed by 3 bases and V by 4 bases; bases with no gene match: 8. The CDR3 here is CASSTGQGLDYGYTF. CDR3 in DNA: TGTGCCAGCAGCACTGGACAGGGCTTAGACTATGGCTACACCTTC.

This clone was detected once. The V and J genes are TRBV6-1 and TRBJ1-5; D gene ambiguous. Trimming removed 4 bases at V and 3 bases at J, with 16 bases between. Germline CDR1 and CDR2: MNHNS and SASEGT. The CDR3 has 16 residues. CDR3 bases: TGTGCCAGCAGTGTAATATTGACGGGATTCAATCAGCCCCAGCATTTT. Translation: CASSVILTGFNQPQHF.

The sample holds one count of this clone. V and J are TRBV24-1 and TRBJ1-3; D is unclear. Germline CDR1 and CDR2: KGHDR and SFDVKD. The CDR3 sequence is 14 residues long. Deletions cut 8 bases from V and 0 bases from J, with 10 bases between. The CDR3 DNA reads TGTGCCACCATGTCGGGGAACTCTGGAAACACCATATATTTT. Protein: CATMSGNSGNTIYF.

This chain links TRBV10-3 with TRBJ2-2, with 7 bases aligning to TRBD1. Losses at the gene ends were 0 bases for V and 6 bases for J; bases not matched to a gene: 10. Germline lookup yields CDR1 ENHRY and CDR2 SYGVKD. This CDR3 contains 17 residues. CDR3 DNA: TGTGCCATCAGTGAGTCCTTGGACAGGTCAGATGCCGGGGAGCTGTTTTTT. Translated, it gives CAISESLDRSDAGELFF.

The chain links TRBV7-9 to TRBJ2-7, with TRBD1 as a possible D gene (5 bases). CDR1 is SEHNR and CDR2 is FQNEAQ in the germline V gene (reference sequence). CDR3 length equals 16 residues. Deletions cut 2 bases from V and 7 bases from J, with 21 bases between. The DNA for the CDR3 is TGTGCCAGCAGCTTAACAAGGCCGCAGGGTGGGCTTGAGCAGTACTTC. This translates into CASSLTRPQGGLEQYF.

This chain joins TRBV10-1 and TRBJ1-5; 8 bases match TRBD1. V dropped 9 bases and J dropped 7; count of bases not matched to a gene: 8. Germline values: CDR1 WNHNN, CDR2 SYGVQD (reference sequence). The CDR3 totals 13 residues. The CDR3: CARRQGSRQPQHF. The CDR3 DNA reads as TGCGCCAGAAGACAGGGGTCAAGGCAGCCCCAGCATTTT.

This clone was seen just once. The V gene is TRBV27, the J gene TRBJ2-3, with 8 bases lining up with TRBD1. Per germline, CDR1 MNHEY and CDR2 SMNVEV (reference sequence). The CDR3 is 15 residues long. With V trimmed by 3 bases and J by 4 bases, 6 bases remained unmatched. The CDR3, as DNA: TGTGCCAGCAGTTTCTCCGGACAGGGCTCAGATACGCAGTATTTT. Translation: CASSFSGQGSDTQYF.

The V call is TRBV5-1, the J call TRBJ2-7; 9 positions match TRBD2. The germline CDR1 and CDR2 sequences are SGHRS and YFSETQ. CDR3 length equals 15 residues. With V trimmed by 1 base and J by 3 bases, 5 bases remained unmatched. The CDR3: CASSLFSSGDYEQYF. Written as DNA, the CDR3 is TGCGCCAGCAGCTTGTTCTCTAGCGGGGACTACGAGCAGTACTTC.

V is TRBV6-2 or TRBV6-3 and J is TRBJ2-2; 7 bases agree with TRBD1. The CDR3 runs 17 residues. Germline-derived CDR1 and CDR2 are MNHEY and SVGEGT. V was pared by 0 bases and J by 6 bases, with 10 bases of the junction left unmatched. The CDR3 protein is CASSYSPGQVGPGELFF. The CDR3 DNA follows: TGTGCCAGCAGTTACTCCCCAGGACAGGTGGGGCCCGGGGAGCTGTTTTTT.

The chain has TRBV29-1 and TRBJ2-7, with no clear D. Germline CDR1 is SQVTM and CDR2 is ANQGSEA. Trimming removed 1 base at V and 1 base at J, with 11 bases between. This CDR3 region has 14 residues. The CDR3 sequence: CSVEVRSPSYEQYF. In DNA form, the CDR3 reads TGCAGCGTTGAAGTACGGAGCCCATCCTACGAGCAGTACTTC.

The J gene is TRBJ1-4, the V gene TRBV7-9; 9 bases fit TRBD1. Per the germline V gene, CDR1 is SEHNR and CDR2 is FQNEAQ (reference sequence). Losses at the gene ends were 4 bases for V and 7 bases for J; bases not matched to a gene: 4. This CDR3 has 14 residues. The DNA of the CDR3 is TGTGCCAGCAGCTCGGGACAGGGCATTGAAAAACTGTTTTTT. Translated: CASSSGQGIEKLFF.

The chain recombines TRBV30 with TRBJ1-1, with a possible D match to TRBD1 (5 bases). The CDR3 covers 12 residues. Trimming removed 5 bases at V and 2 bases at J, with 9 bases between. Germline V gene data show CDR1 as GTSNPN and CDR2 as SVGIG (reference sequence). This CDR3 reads CAWGDFNTEAFF. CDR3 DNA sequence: TGTGCCTGGGGGGACTTCAACACTGAAGCTTTCTTT.

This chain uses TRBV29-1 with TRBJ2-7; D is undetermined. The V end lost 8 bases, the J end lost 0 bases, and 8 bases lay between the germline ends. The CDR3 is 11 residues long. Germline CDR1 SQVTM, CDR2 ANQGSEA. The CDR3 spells CSCTSSYEQYF. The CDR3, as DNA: TGCAGCTGTACGAGCTCCTACGAGCAGTACTTC.

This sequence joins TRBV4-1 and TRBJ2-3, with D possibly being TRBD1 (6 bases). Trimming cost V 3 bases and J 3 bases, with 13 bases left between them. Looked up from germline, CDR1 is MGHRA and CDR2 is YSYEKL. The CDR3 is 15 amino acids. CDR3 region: CASSQTFTGTDTQYF. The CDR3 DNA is TGCGCCAGCAGCCAGACTTTTACAGGGACAGATACGCAGTATTTT.

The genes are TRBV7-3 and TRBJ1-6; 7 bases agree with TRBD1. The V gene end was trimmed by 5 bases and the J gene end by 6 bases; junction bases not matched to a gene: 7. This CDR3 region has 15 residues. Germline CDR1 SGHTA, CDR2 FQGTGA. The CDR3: CASSAAGTVNSPLHF. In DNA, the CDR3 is TGTGCCAGCAGCGCCGCCGGGACAGTTAATTCACCCCTCCACTTT.

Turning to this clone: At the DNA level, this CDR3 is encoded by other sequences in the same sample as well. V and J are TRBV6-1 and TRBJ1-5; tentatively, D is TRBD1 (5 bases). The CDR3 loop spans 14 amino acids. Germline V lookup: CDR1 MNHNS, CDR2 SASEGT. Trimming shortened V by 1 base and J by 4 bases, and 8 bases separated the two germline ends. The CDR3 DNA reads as TGTGCCAGCAGTGAAGGGGGGGGTAATCAGCCCCAGCATTTT. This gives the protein CASSEGGGNQPQHF.

Here the CDR3 reads CASSLRGSPLHF. CDR3 bases: TGTGCCAGCAGCCTCAGGGGTTCACCCCTCCACTTT. This chain links TRBV6-4 with TRBJ1-6; tentatively, D is TRBD1 (6 bases). V lost 6 bases to trimming and J lost 9 bases, with 9 bases between them. CDR3 length: 12 residues. Per germline, CDR1 MRHNA and CDR2 SNTAGT.